These 4 T cell receptor beta chains share one sample of origin, sequenced in a study of metastatic and nonmetastatic thyroid tumors (TCRdb year 2020). No patient had received any treatment before thyroid surgery. Library construction relied on PCR. The reads were generated on an Illumina HiSeq 4000. TCRdb reworked the public reads: Q25 trimming with fastp, MiXCR clone assembly, productive beta chains retained. The sample table shows 85,000 to 100,000 clones, and about 13% are seen once. The ten largest clones take up roughly 10% of the sample. Sequenced material: blood. The receptors were gathered from a female donor with papillary thyroid cancer or a benign thyroid nodule (not recorded which). Some clones in this sample may be carry-over from other donors' samples.

The table lists this clone with many counts. The chain joins TRBV19 to TRBJ2-7, with D perhaps assigned TRBD1 or TRBD2 (6 bases each). The CDR3 loop spans 15 amino acids. V dropped 2 bases and J dropped 2 bases, with 13 bases sitting between them. CDR1 and CDR2 from the germline V gene are LNHDA and SQIVND (reference sequence). CDR3 nucleotides: TGTGCCAGTAGTATATTCCGAGGGGGGCCCTACGAGCAGTACTTC. Protein product: CASSIFRGGPYEQYF.

Many counts were recorded for this clone. The V call is TRBV5-5, the J call TRBJ2-1, with no clear D. The CDR3 extends over 13 amino acids. Between the trimmed V and J ends, which lost 0 bases and 8 bases, there was a span of 9 bases. Germline assignment: CDR1 SGHKS and CDR2 YYEKEE (reference sequence). CDR3 sequence (DNA): TGTGCCAGCAGCTTGGATTTAGAGGATGAGCAGTTCTTC. Translating it yields CASSLDLEDEQFF.

This clone was observed many times. The chain links TRBV5-1 to TRBJ2-1; TRBD2 aligns across 9 bases. Trimming at V came to 2 bases and at J to 15 bases, leaving 9 bases not matched to a gene. CDR3 length equals 13 residues. The germline CDR1 and CDR2 sequences are SGHRS and YFSETQ. The CDR3 coding sequence is TGCGCCAGCAGCTTCTCAGCGGGAGGTAAGGGGTTCTTC. Translation gives CASSFSAGGKGFF. Complete variable domain (other parts from reference TRBV5-1 and TRBJ2-1): KAGVTQTPRYLIKTRGQQVTLSCSPISGHRSVSWYQQTPGQGLQFLFEYFSETQRNKGNFPGRFSGRQFSNSRSEMNVSTLELGDSALYLCASSFSAGGKGFFGPGTRLTVL.

This clone was observed many times. J is TRBJ2-2 and V is TRBV9, with 9 bases fitting TRBD2. The CDR3 is made up of 18 amino acids. J was trimmed by 1 base and V by 0 bases; bases with no gene match: 7. CDR1 and CDR2 (germline): SGDLS, YYNGEE. The CDR3 spells CASSVGVSGRWNTGELFF. CDR3 bases: TGTGCCAGCAGCGTAGGTGTCAGCGGGAGGTGGAACACCGGGGAGCTGTTTTTT.